Presented here are 15 T cell receptor beta chains from one specimen sequenced in a study of identical twins (dated by TCRdb to the mid-2010s). The library was prepared using 5' RACE. The reads were generated on an Illumina HiSeq 2000. TCRdb reanalyzed the raw reads on its own, using fastp at Q25 for trimming and MiXCR for clone calling, and kept in-frame beta chains. Each record represents a unique CDR3 protein, reported with the most common genes and DNA among its rows. The sample includes a few hundred thousand distinct CDR3 sequences, with 9.6% observed a single time. Of the sample, roughly 3% is held by the ten largest clones. This same sample was also taken into another study, of yellow fever vaccine responses in identical twins.

Material for sequencing was PBMCs. Receptors were obtained from a woman aged 18 to 35 in good health.

This clonotype was recorded a few times. The rearrangement uses TRBV4-3 and TRBJ2-2; 7 bases fit TRBD2. The length of the CDR3 is 18 residues. CDR1 is LGHNA, CDR2 YSLEER, per germline. The ends lost 0 bases at V and 4 bases at J; junction bases unmatched: 11. DNA for the CDR3: TGCGCCAGCAGCCAAGACCCCCCCCCGGGGGGAGGCACCGGGGAGCTGTTTTTT. Protein sequence: CASSQDPPPGGGTGELFF.

The table lists this clonotype with many counts. The chain links TRBV5-6 to TRBJ2-7; unclear D gene. Between the trimmed V and J ends, which lost 4 bases and 2 bases, there was a span of 19 bases. The CDR3 runs 16 residues. Germline V gives CDR1 SGHDT, CDR2 YYEEEE. The CDR3 sequence is CASSQARGGNAYEQYF. CDR3 bases: TGTGCCAGCAGCCAAGCGAGAGGCGGAAATGCCTACGAGCAGTACTTC.

This clonotype has only a few counts. V and J are TRBV27 and TRBJ2-7; 9 nucleotides agree with TRBD1. Germline V lookup: CDR1 MNHEY, CDR2 SMNVEV (reference sequence). Trimming took 6 bases from V and 7 from J; bases not matched to a gene: 16. This CDR3 has 16 amino acids. The CDR3 region is CASSRTRGQGGGEQYF. DNA of the CDR3: TGTGCCAGCAGCCGTACCAGGGGACAGGGAGGTGGGGAGCAGTACTTC.

This clonotype was found a few times. The V and J genes are TRBV7-8 and TRBJ2-1; D is undetermined. This CDR3 has 14 residues. V gave up 1 base and J gave up 4 bases, with 8 bases separating them. Germline CDR1 is SGHVS and CDR2 is FQNEAQ. This CDR3 reads CASSLELPYNEQFF. In DNA form, the CDR3 reads TGTGCCAGCAGCTTAGAACTACCGTACAATGAGCAGTTCTTC.

This clonotype came up a few times. The V and J genes are TRBV7-3 and TRBJ2-7; either TRBD1 or TRBD2 may supply D (5 bases each). Per germline, CDR1 SGHTA and CDR2 FQGTGA. The V end lost 2 bases, the J end lost 6 bases, and 14 bases lay between the germline ends. This CDR3 contains 14 residues. Here the CDR3 reads CASSLRGAPGEQYF. The CDR3 nucleotides are TGTGCCAGCAGCTTACGAGGGGCCCCCGGCGAGCAGTACTTC.

This clonotype was observed many times. The CDR3 coding sequence is TGTGCCAGCAGCACCACCTCTAGCGGGAGTACATACGAGCAGTACTTC. Its protein product is CASSTTSSGSTYEQYF. V gene TRBV7-9 combines with J gene TRBJ2-7; 10 bases are a match to TRBD2. This CDR3 is built from 16 residues. The germline CDR1 and CDR2 sequences are SEHNR and FQNEAQ (reference sequence). The trim removed 5 bases at V and 4 bases at J, leaving 11 bases unmatched.

The chain recombines TRBV6-4 with TRBJ1-4; TRBD1 matches 7 bases. The germline V gene encodes CDR1 MRHNA and CDR2 SNTAGT. The CDR3 spans 16 residues. With V trimmed by 0 bases and J by 3 bases, 4 bases remained unmatched. In DNA, the CDR3 is TGTGCCAGCAGTGACTCGAGACAGGGCCCTAATGAAAAACTGTTTTTT. Its translation is CASSDSRQGPNEKLFF.

V usage is TRBV13 and J usage is TRBJ2-5, with D perhaps matching TRBD1 (6 bases). Trimming pared 5 bases from V and 3 bases from J, leaving 16 bases between. Germline assignment: CDR1 PRHDT and CDR2 FYEKMQ (reference sequence). The CDR3 runs 15 residues. Written as DNA, the CDR3 is TGTGCCAGCAGCCTCACGAGGGGGTCGGAAGAGACCCAGTACTTC. Its protein product is CASSLTRGSEETQYF. Looking up the rest from reference TRBV13 and TRBJ2-5 gives the full variable domain: AAGVIQSPRHLIKEKRETATLKCYPIPRHDTVYWYQQGPGQDPQFLISFYEKMQSDKGSIPDRFSAQQFSDYHSELNMSSLELGDSALYFCASSLTRGSEETQYFGPGTRLLVL.

This clonotype was observed many times. The chain couples TRBV11-2 to TRBJ2-7; D unresolved. Germline V gene sequence: CDR1 SGHAT, CDR2 FQNNGV. The CDR3 runs to 12 residues. Trimming left V 0 bases short and J 5 bases short, with 5 bases between. The DNA for the CDR3 is TGTGCCAGCAGCTTAGATGGACACGAGCAGTACTTC. Protein product: CASSLDGHEQYF.

The chain recombines TRBV18 with TRBJ2-1; TRBD1 might be the D (6 bases). Trimming removed 6 bases from V and 11 bases from J, with 11 bases in between. The CDR3 loop spans 11 amino acids. Germline CDR1 is KGHSH and CDR2 is LQKENI. CDR3 sequence: CASSPDSQQFF. The CDR3 nucleotides read TGTGCCAGCTCGCCGGACAGTCAGCAGTTCTTC.

This chain connects TRBV27 to TRBJ2-4, with D unclear. From germline, CDR1 is MNHEY and CDR2 SMNVEV (reference sequence). This CDR3 region has 20 residues. V gave up 7 bases and J gave up 0 bases, with 28 bases separating them. The CDR3 reads CASTRPTAYEEQIAKNIQYF. The CDR3 region has the DNA TGTGCCAGCACACGACCTACAGCGTACGAGGAGCAGATAGCCAAAAACATTCAGTACTTC.

The sample holds many counts of this clonotype. This chain connects TRBV12-3 or TRBV12-4 to TRBJ2-7; D remains ambiguous. V was pared by 2 bases and J by 3 bases, with 8 bases between. The CDR3 has 13 amino acids. The CDR3 sequence: CASSLYEVYEQYF. The CDR3 DNA reads TGTGCCAGCAGTTTATACGAGGTCTACGAGCAGTACTTC.

This clonotype has just a few counts. This chain uses TRBV28 with TRBJ2-7; unclear D gene. Per germline, CDR1 MDHEN and CDR2 SYDVKM. The CDR3 contains 15 residues. Between the trimmed V and J ends, which lost 6 bases and 1 base, there was a span of 16 bases. CDR3 sequence (DNA): TGTGCCAGCAGACCAGAGACCGTCCCGTCCTACGAGCAGTACTTC. This sequence encodes CASRPETVPSYEQYF. The full variable domain, rest sourced from reference TRBV28 and TRBJ2-7, is DVKVTQSSRYLVKRTGEKVFLECVQDMDHENMFWYRQDPGLGLRLIYFSYDVKMKEKGDIPEGYSVSREKKERFSLILESASTNQTSMYLCASRPETVPSYEQYFGPGTRLTVT.

This clonotype was detected a few times. The CDR3 here is CASSIRQRIDTQYF. CDR3 in DNA: TGTGCCAGTAGTATTCGACAGCGGATAGATACGCAGTATTTT. This chain links TRBV19 with TRBJ2-3; TRBD1 or TRBD2 may be the D gene (5 bases each). This CDR3 comprises 14 residues. From germline, CDR1 is LNHDA and CDR2 SQIVND (reference sequence). The V and J ends lost 3 bases and 5 bases respectively, with 12 bases between them.

The chain has TRBV20-1 and TRBJ2-1; D possibly matches TRBD1 or TRBD2 (5 bases each). The length of the CDR3 is 13 residues. V lost 2 bases and J 8 bases, leaving 13 bases between the germline ends. Germline-derived CDR1 and CDR2 are DFQATT and SNEGSKA (reference sequence). The CDR3 is CSARISGSHEQFF. CDR3 DNA sequence: TGCAGTGCTAGAATTTCAGGGAGCCATGAGCAGTTCTTC.